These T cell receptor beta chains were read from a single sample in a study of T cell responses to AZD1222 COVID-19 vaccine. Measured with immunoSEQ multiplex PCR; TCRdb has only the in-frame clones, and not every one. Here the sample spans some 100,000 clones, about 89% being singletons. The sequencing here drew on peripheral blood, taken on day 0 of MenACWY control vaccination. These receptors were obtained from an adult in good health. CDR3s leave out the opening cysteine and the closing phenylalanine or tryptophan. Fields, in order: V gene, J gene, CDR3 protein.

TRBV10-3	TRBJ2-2	AISARQGGDTGELF
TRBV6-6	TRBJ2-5	ASRPNLAAGGTQY
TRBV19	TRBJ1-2	ASRQEQGAGYGYT
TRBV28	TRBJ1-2	ASGADPNYGYT
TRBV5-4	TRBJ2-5	ASSVGQGVTQY
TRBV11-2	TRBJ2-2	ASSSVRGQGHTGELF
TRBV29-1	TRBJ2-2	SVEDHGDSPRMRELF
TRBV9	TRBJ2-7	ASSAGLAGGPREQY
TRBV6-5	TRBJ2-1	ASSKGAGDYNEQF
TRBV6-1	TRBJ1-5	ASSEPLIIDRKGKLQPQH
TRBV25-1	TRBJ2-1	ASSDLEVVSHEQF
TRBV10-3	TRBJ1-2	AISLDLYGYT
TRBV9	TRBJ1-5	ASSGDSNQPQH
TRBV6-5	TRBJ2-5	ASRVSPKAETQY
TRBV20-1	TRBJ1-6	SASGRLKSDNSPLH
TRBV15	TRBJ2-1	ATSIGTESFYNEQF
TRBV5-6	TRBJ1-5	ASSLNGGWGKQPQH
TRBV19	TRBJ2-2	ASSIVSGQGRTGELF
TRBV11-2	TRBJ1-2	ASSFNGFGQGGGGYT
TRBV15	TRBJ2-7	ATSRGSGQGAREQY
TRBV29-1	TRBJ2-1	SAYSSYNEQF
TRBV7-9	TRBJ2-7	ASSSTSYRPYEQY
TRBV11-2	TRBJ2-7	ASSLGRFNSYEQY
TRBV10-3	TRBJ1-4	ATTIATNEKLF
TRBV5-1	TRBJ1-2	ASSPTGRYGYT
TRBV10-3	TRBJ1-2	AIRFGQQYGYT
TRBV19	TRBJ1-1	ASGWTRGQSPEAF
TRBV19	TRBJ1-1	ASNIGTGYGEAF
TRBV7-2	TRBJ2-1	ASSPSPFGEQF
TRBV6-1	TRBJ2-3	ASSEAQGGGLDTQY
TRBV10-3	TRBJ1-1	AISLQGPNTEAF
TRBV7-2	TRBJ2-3	ASSSRLAGGADTQY
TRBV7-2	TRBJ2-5	ASSLAFQGETLD
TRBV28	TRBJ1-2	ASRVSGGGYGYT
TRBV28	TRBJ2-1	ASSSVGGHNEQF
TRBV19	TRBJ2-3	ASSIDQGTGSDTQY
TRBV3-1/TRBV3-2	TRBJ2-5	ASSQDFRAPTGSETQY
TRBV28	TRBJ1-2	ASSLGAGNNYGYT
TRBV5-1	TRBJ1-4	ASSLGDSEEKLF
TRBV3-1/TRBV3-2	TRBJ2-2	ASSLSTGELF
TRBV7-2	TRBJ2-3	ASSLGTSGRYADTQY
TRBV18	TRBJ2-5	ASSPQGGTQETQY
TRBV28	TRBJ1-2	ASSHPGGEVGGYT
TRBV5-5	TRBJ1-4	ASSLDSLNEKLF
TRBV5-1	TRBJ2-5	ASSWRGAQETQY
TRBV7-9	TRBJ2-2	ASSLRGGLTGELF
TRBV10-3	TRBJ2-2	ASGAAGGPTTGELF
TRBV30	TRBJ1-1	AWIDPDRGAEAF
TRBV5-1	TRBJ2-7	ASSLFSQGNEQY